This T cell receptor beta chain was sequenced for a study of T cells after posttransplantation cyclophosphamide. Study-level findings and limits: After PTCy, TRB diversity resembled that of CNI/methotrexate controls.

Germline V gene data show CDR1 as WSHSY and CDR2 as SAAADI. CDR3 length: 11 residues. Trimming cost V 2 bases and J 9 bases, with 5 bases left between them. Method: immunoSEQ multiplex PCR; TCRdb's copy keeps in-frame clones and lacks some. The sample was found to contain around 39,000 clones, and every one recurs. This clone was found many times. Its matching antigen is unknown. The chain has TRBV10-2 and TRBJ1-5; D ambiguous. The sequence was obtained from a girl aged 5-17 years in good health, CMV-negative, and a related stem cell transplant donor. Sample: PBMCs. Written as DNA, the CDR3 is TGCGCCAGCAGTGAGGCCGGGCCCCAGCATTTT. It codes for CASSEAGPQHF.